This paragraph covers one T cell receptor beta chain sequence. Its recognized antigen is unknown. Base qualities are missing; no much larger clone stands one base away. All of the isolated RNA was reverse transcribed with the High Capacity cDNA Reverse Transcription Kit, so expressed TCRB transcripts were sequenced. Deep immunoSEQ sequencing was performed on naive, central memory and regulatory T cell samples, with an average of roughly 3.6 million total reads per sample. Sorted cells were lysed in RLT buffer, and RNA was extracted using DNase-treated RNeasy Micro or Mini kits according to cell number. To prevent cross-contamination, every cell subset was processed on its own, while patient and healthy donor samples were processed together. The immunoSEQ multiplex PCR was used to amplify TCRB sequences from cDNA, generating 87-bp fragments that spanned the CDR3 region. The amplicons were sequenced using the Illumina HiSeq platform. On the study's bioinformatics: PCR bias was corrected computationally using synthetic template baselines, and reads within Hamming distance 2 were collapsed, with unmergeable singletons discarded. By aligning reads against IMGT, V, D and J genes, CDR3 length, and insertions or deletions at six rearrangement sites were assigned. Within each subset, clonotype counts were normalized to sorted cell number, and only after that were true diversity and Gini coefficients computed with the tcR R package. Repertoire sharing was quantified using the overlap coefficient calculated on TCRB nucleotide sequences. Out-of-frame TCRB sequences from naive cells were analyzed to stand in for the pre-selection repertoire. The table comes from immuneACCESS by way of TCRdb, which keeps in-frame sequences with V and J called. Part of the clones is missing from these tables; in studies checked, under half for an unresolved V gene and the rest for unknown reasons. That table is the source of V, J and clone size, and D and trimming were worked out from the DNA. The sample yields around 430,000 clones; approximately 28% were counted once. The top ten hold more than 0.055% of the sample.

A single peripheral blood draw of 95 to 150 mL on average was collected from each donor into heparinised tubes. Using a panel that included CD45RO, CCR7, CD25, CD127, CD95 and CD27, naive, central memory, regulatory and stem cell-like memory CD4+ T cells were sorted on a BD FACSAria II. All sorted populations exceeded 95% purity. PBMCs were separated immediately by Lymphoprep density gradient centrifugation and were stained directly, without being cultured. So that batch effects would be minimized, each experiment stained and sorted samples in pairs, pairing one healthy donor with one patient. The sample is drawn from a study of beta chain features in type 1 diabetes (dated by TCRdb to 2017 to 2018). A note on the overall study: No differences in mean age, gender distribution, total cell number or subset yield were found between patients and healthy donors. Across all samples, around 99 million sorted cells were examined, and cell number per subset correlated strongly with RNA yield. Naive and central memory subsets were obtained from all 28 donors, but regulatory and stem cell-like memory subsets were isolated from only 8 patients and roughly 8 healthy donors. In the study, TCRB repertoires of sorted circulating CD4+ T cell subsets from recently diagnosed type 1 diabetes patients were compared with those of matched healthy donors. The paper's findings and limits, for the study overall: A moderate but significant shortening of TCRB CDR3 length was observed in type 1 diabetes patients in all four CD4+ subsets. Because cDNA was sequenced instead of genomic DNA, activated cells with high expression could be over-represented, although the groups did not differ in activation or CD3 levels. Because small numbers of individuals were included in the HLA sub-analyses, any influence of HLA type on TCRB rearrangement was left unresolved. The naive, central memory and regulatory TCRB repertoires appeared to resemble one another more closely among patients than among healthy donors. At VDJ recombination sites, patients with type 1 diabetes made fewer insertions and deleted more nucleotides, a pattern implying thymic rearrangement abnormalities. Shorter templates might have been favored by PCR, but patient and control samples were amplified and corrected together, so both groups would have been affected equally by any skew.

The CDR1 and CDR2 encoded by the germline V gene (reference sequence) are GTSNPN and SVGIG. From cysteine to phenylalanine, the CDR3 is 12 amino acids long. The DNA shown is the 36-base CDR3, in frame from base 1. A distance of 8 bases separates the germline ends of V and J, which lose 2 bases and 3 bases respectively. Recombination joined TRBV30 with TRBJ2-7, and possibly TRBD2, on 5 matching bases. Specimen: naive CD4+ T cells from blood. In the paper's terms, the cell subset or site label means: true naive CD4+ T cells. The TCR sequence derives from a man between 18 and 29 years old in good health. The sequenced DNA is TGTGCCTGGAGTCTAGGAGGCTACGAGCAGTACTTC. This translates into CAWSLGGYEQYF.